This T cell receptor (beta chain) comes out of a study of T-cell reconstitution after alpha-beta-depleted transplantation in children. Study outcomes and limitations: As was reported, about two months after transplant, alpha-beta T cells came from several hundred expanded graft clones. Some patients showed high day-60 TCRbeta diversity, which derived from surviving recipient T cells and thymic progenitors. A year post-transplant, T-cell counts and diversity derived mostly from newly produced T cells.

This CDR3 spans 18 amino acids. J lost 0 bases, V lost 1 base, and 6 bases had no gene match. CDR1 SGHVS and CDR2 FQNEAQ come from the germline V gene. This clonotype was observed at least ten times. As yet, its antigen is unknown. Unique molecular identifiers were incorporated into the prepared TCRbeta library. MiXCR, applied by TCRdb to the PCR reads, yields one record per CDR3 protein. Of some 200,000 distinct CDR3 sequences listed, about 6% are singletons. The sequencing used PBMCs, collected before TCRalphabeta/CD19-depleted stem cell transplant. The chain links TRBV7-8 to TRBJ2-1; 10 bases match TRBD2. The TCR was taken from a girl under three years old with combined immunodeficiency, due to receive a stem cell transplant. DNA for the CDR3: TGTGCCAGCAGCTTAGTAGCGGGGGGACCCATCTCCTACAATGAGCAGTTCTTC. It encodes CASSLVAGGPISYNEQFF.